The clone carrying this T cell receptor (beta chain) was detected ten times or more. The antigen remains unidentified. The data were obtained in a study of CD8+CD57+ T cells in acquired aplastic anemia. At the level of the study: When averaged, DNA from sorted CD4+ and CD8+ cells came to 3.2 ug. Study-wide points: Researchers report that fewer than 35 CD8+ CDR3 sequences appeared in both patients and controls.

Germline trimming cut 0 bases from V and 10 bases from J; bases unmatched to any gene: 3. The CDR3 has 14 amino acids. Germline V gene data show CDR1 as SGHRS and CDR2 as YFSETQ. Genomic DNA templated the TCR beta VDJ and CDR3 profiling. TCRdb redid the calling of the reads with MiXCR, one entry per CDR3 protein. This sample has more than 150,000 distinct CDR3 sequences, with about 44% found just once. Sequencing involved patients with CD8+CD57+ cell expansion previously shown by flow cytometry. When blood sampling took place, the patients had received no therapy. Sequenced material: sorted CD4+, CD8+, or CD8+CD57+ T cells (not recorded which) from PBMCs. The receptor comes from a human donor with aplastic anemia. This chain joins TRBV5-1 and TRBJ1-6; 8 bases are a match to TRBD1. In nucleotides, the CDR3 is TGCGCCAGCAGCTTGGGCAGGGGGCAATCACCCCTCCACTTT. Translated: CASSLGRGQSPLHF.